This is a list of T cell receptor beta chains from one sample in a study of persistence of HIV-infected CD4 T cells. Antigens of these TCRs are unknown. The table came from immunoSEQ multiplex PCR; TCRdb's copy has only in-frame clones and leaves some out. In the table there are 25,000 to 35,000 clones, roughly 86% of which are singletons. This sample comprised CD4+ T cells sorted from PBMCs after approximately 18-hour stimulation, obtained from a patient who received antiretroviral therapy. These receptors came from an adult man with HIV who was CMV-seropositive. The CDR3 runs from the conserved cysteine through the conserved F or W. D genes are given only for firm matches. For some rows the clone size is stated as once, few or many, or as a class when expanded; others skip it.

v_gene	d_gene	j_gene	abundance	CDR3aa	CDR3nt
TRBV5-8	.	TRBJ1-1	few	CASSLAISVGTEAFF	TGTGCCAGCAGCTTGGCGATCAGCGTGGGTACTGAAGCTTTCTTT
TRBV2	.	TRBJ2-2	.	CASNGLTGELFF	TGTGCCAGCAACGGGTTAACCGGGGAGCTGTTTTTT
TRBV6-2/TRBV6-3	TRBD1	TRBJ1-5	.	CASSFDRAPQHF	TGTGCCAGCAGTTTCGACAGGGCCCCCCAGCATTTT
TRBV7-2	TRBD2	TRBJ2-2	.	CASSLVGLAAANTGELFF	TGTGCCAGCAGCTTAGTCGGACTAGCGGCCGCGAACACCGGGGAGCTGTTTTTT
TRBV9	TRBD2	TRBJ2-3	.	CASSLLTTGGLDTQYF	TGTGCCAGCAGCCTACTGACGACCGGGGGGTTGGATACGCAGTATTTT
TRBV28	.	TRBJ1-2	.	CASSKQGHGYTF	TGTGCCAGCAGTAAACAGGGTCATGGCTACACCTTC
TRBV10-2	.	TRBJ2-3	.	CASSDTGYTDTQYF	TGCGCCAGCAGTGATACAGGATACACAGATACGCAGTATTTT
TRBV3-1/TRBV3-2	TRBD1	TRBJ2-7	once	CASRISRDRGYEQYF	TGTGCCAGCAGAATCTCCCGGGACAGGGGCTACGAGCAGTACTTC
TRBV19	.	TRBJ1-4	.	CASSQGGIREKLFF	TGTGCCAGTAGTCAAGGGGGTATTCGTGAAAAACTGTTTTTT
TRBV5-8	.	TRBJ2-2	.	CASSLGTGTTGELFF	TGTGCCAGCAGCTTGGGAACAGGGACCACCGGGGAGCTGTTTTTT
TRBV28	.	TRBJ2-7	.	CASSLTQGPSDEQYF	TGTGCCAGCAGTTTAACTCAGGGTCCCTCCGACGAGCAGTACTTC
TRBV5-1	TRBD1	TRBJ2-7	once	CASSFPIQGSGKQYF	TGCGCCAGCAGCTTCCCAATACAGGGGAGTGGCAAGCAGTACTTC
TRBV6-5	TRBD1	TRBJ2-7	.	CASTRTGSTYEQYF	TGTGCCAGCACTCGGACAGGGAGTACCTACGAGCAGTACTTC
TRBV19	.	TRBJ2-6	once	CASRIVGANVLTF	TGTGCCAGTAGAATCGTAGGGGCCAACGTCCTGACTTTC
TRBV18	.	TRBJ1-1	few	CASSLDTEAFF	TGTGCCAGCTCTTTAGACACTGAAGCTTTCTTT
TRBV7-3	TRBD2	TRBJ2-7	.	CASSLKPGGSYEQYF	TGTGCCAGCAGCTTAAAGCCGGGGGGATCCTACGAGCAGTACTTC
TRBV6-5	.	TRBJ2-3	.	CASKARAGDTQYF	TGTGCCAGCAAGGCGCGGGCGGGAGATACGCAGTATTTT
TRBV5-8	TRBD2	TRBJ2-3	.	CASSSGTNRHTDTQYF	TGTGCCAGCAGCTCCGGGACTAACCGACACACAGATACGCAGTATTTT
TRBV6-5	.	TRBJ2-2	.	CASSSGDANTGELFF	TGTGCCAGCAGTTCGGGCGACGCTAACACCGGGGAGCTGTTTTTT
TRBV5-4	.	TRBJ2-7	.	CASSLVPRHYEQYF	TGTGCCAGCAGCTTGGTTCCCAGGCACTACGAGCAGTACTTC
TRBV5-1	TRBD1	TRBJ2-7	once	CASSLQGQGAGEQYF	TGCGCCAGCAGCCTCCAGGGACAGGGGGCGGGTGAGCAGTACTTC
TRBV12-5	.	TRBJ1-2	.	CASGLVMNRVDGYTF	TGTGCTAGTGGTTTGGTAATGAACAGGGTCGATGGCTACACCTTC
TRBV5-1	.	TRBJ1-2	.	CASSERPGTSARYGYTF	TGCGCCAGCAGCGAAAGGCCCGGGACAAGCGCCCGCTATGGCTACACCTTC
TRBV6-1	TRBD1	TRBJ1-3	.	CASRQTGGDGNTIYF	TGTGCCAGCAGGCAGACAGGGGGCGACGGAAACACCATATATTTT
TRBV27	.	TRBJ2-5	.	CASSLRRDRETQYF	TGTGCCAGCAGTTTAAGGAGAGACAGAGAGACCCAGTACTTC
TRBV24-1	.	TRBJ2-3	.	CATSFPGRAGLDTQYF	TGTGCCACCAGCTTTCCAGGACGCGCGGGGTTAGATACGCAGTATTTT
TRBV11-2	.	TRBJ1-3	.	CASSLSTPGFGNTIYF	TGTGCCAGCAGCTTATCCACCCCAGGGTTTGGAAACACCATATATTTT
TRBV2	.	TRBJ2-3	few	CASSVPRGAPDTQYF	TGTGCCAGCAGTGTCCCCCGGGGGGCCCCGGATACGCAGTATTTT
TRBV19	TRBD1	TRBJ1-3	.	CASRTGTGVSGNTIYF	TGTGCCAGTAGGACCGGGACAGGGGTATCTGGAAACACCATATATTTT
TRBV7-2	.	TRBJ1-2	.	CASSLDGGLGYGYTF	TGTGCCAGCAGCTTAGATGGGGGGCTTGGATATGGCTACACCTTC
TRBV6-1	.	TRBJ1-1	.	CASSDRASNTEAFF	TGTGCCAGCAGTGACCGAGCTTCGAACACTGAAGCTTTCTTT
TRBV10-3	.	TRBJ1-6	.	CAISARQDNSPLHF	TGTGCCATCAGTGCCAGACAGGATAATTCACCCCTCCACTTT
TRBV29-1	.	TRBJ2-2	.	CSVEGLQGWNTGELFF	TGCAGCGTTGAGGGCCTACAGGGATGGAACACCGGGGAGCTGTTTTTT
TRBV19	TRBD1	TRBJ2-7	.	CASSSYRGQIRHEQYF	TGTGCCAGTAGTTCGTACAGGGGGCAGATAAGGCACGAGCAGTACTTC
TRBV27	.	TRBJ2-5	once	CASRREALKETQYF	TGTGCCAGCAGACGAGAGGCGTTGAAAGAGACCCAGTACTTC
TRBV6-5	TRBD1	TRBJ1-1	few	CASRGYRGQSEAFF	TGTGCCAGCAGGGGGTACAGGGGGCAGTCTGAAGCTTTCTTT
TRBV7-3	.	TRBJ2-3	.	CASSSLGQSTDTQYF	TGTGCCAGCAGCTCGCTCGGACAAAGCACAGATACGCAGTATTTT
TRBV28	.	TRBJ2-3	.	CASTVGGTSTDTQYF	TGTGCCAGCACCGTCGGCGGTACTAGCACAGATACGCAGTATTTT
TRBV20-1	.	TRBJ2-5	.	CSASSGSGETQYF	TGCAGTGCTAGTTCGGGCTCGGGAGAGACCCAGTACTTC
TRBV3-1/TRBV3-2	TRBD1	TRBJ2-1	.	CASSQTHPGQGTANEQFF	TGTGCCAGCAGTCAGACCCACCCGGGACAGGGGACAGCGAATGAGCAGTTCTTC
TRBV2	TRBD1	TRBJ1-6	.	CASGTGGLDSPLHF	TGTGCCAGCGGTACAGGGGGCTTAGATTCACCCCTCCACTTT
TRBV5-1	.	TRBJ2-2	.	CASSAQGGTNTGELFF	TGCGCCAGCAGCGCACAGGGCGGAACGAACACCGGGGAGCTGTTTTTT
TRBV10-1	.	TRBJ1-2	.	CASSVVSPNYGYTF	TGCGCCAGCAGTGTAGTCAGTCCTAACTATGGCTACACCTTC
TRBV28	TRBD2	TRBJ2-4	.	CARTIAGGIAKNIQYF	TGTGCCAGGACCATAGCGGGGGGCATAGCCAAAAACATTCAGTACTTC
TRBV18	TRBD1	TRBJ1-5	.	CASSPGDRDRWNQPQHF	TGTGCCAGCTCACCTGGGGATAGGGACAGATGGAATCAGCCCCAGCATTTT
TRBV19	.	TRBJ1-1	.	CASSGTNTNTEAFF	TGTGCCAGCTCCGGGACAAACACGAACACTGAAGCTTTCTTT
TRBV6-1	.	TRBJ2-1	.	CASSEGPYEQFF	TGTGCCAGCAGTGAAGGGCCTTATGAGCAGTTCTTC
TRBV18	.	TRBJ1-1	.	CASSPRTKTTNTEAFF	TGTGCCAGCTCACCGAGAACAAAGACGACGAACACTGAAGCTTTCTTT
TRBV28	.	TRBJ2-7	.	CASSMAGDIKSGEQYF	TGTGCCAGCAGTATGGCTGGAGACATTAAATCCGGGGAGCAGTACTTC
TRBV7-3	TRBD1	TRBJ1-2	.	CASSLAAGTGTGLGGYTF	TGTGCCAGCAGCCTCGCAGCGGGGACCGGGACAGGGTTAGGGGGCTACACCTTC